The 31 T cell receptor beta chains listed next were all sequenced from one sample in a study of T-cell memory formation after mild COVID-19. Via MiXCR, TCRdb re-called the 5' RACE reads, giving one row per CDR3 protein. This table has roughly 300,000 distinct CDR3 sequences, under 8.5% appearing once. Sequenced material: PBMCs or a T cell subset sorted from them (not recorded which). These receptor sequences come from a man aged 18 to 29 who had mild COVID-19 (a few samples of this study predate the infection). Cell type and time point are not known.

This clonotype was observed a few times. The chain carries TRBV4-3 and TRBJ2-3; no firm D call. This CDR3 contains 9 residues. Germline CDR1 is LGHNA and CDR2 is YSLEER. Trimming took off 8 bases at V and 6 bases at J, with 3 bases between the two ends. The DNA for the CDR3 is TGCGCCAGCCCGGATACGCAGTATTTT. Translating gives CASPDTQYF.

The V and J genes are TRBV12-3 or TRBV12-4 and TRBJ1-5; the D gene is possibly TRBD1 (5 bases). The CDR3 is made up of 13 amino acids. V lost 7 bases to trimming and J lost 2 bases, with 9 bases between them. This chain's CDR3 is CASTGTGNQPQHF. The CDR3 DNA reads as TGTGCCAGCACCGGGACGGGCAATCAGCCCCAGCATTTT.

This clonotype has ten or more counts. The chain links TRBV12-3 or TRBV12-4 to TRBJ1-2; a possible D gene is TRBD1 (5 bases). Trimming left V 5 bases short and J 2 bases short, with 12 bases between. The CDR3 consists of 14 residues. CDR3 bases: TGTGCCAGCAGTACTCAGACAGCGAACTATGGCTACACCTTC. It is translated as CASSTQTANYGYTF.

This clonotype showed up many times. A much larger clone differs from this one at a single base, so this may be a read error. The rearrangement links TRBV15 to TRBJ1-5; D not certain. CDR3 length: 12 residues. The germline V gene has CDR1 LNHNV and CDR2 YYDKDF (reference sequence). Trimming left V 0 bases short and J 4 bases short, with 1 base between. CDR3 DNA sequence: TGTGCCACCAGCAGAGAGAATCAGCCCCAGCATTTT. It specifies CATSRENQPQHF.

The rearrangement links TRBV6-4 to TRBJ2-3; 9 bases map to TRBD2. Germline V gives CDR1 MRHNA, CDR2 SNTAGT. The CDR3 spans 14 residues. The V and J ends lost 5 bases and 5 bases, in that order; junction bases with no gene match: 5. The CDR3 coding sequence is TGTGCCAGCAGTAAGCTAGCGGGACAAGATACGCAGTATTTT. Amino acids: CASSKLAGQDTQYF.

This clonotype has more than one count but fewer than ten. The J gene is TRBJ1-2, the V gene TRBV28; D gene ambiguous. The CDR3 consists of 11 residues. The V and J ends lost 6 bases and 4 bases respectively, with 6 bases between them. Germline CDR1 MDHEN, CDR2 SYDVKM. The CDR3 here is CASREVYGYTF. In DNA form, the CDR3 reads TGTGCCAGCAGGGAGGTCTATGGCTACACCTTC.

This clonotype was detected a few times. V gene TRBV6-2 or TRBV6-3 combines with J gene TRBJ2-2, with D perhaps assigned TRBD1 or TRBD2 (5 bases each). Germline V CDR1 and CDR2: MNHEY, SVGEGT. The CDR3 has 14 amino acids. V lost 7 bases to trimming and J lost 1 base, with 10 bases between them. CDR3 in DNA: TGTGCCAGCATCGGGACCGAGAACACCGGGGAGCTGTTTTTT. As protein: CASIGTENTGELFF.

This clonotype turned up a few times. Germline and junction disagree at one end, which may indicate a read error. The chain links TRBV20-1 to TRBJ2-2; TRBD2 might be the D (6 bases). CDR3 length: 16 residues. The germline V gene has CDR1 DFQATT and CDR2 SNEGSKA (reference sequence). CDR3 amino acids: CSAGEGGGANTGELFF. CDR3 coding DNA: TGCAGTGCCGGAGAGGGAGGTGGAGCGAACACCGGAGAGCTGTTTTTT.

This clonotype was seen only a few times. The CDR3 DNA reads as TGCGCCAGCAGCCAAGATTTAGGAAGAATGGACGGTGAAGCTTTCTTT. This sequence encodes CASSQDLGRMDGEAFF. The V and J genes are TRBV4-3 and TRBJ1-1; unclear D gene. Per the germline V gene, CDR1 is LGHNA and CDR2 is YSLEER. The V and J ends lost 0 bases and 7 bases respectively, with 18 bases between them. The CDR3 length is 16 residues.

The rearrangement links TRBV4-1 to TRBJ1-1; D call uncertain. The CDR3 sequence is 16 residues long. CDR1 MGHRA and CDR2 YSYEKL come from the germline V gene. V gave up 5 bases and J gave up 3 bases, with 19 bases separating them. The CDR3 region is CASSVGPSYEDTEAFF. Written as DNA, the CDR3 is TGCGCCAGCAGCGTTGGACCTTCATATGAGGACACTGAAGCTTTCTTT.

There are many counts of this clonotype. The V gene is TRBV19, the J gene TRBJ1-5, with D hard to call. Trimming left V 6 bases short and J 0 bases short, with 6 bases between. The CDR3 totals 13 residues. Germline V lookup: CDR1 LNHDA, CDR2 SQIVND (reference sequence). The CDR3 sequence: CASSPYSNQPQHF. CDR3 sequence (DNA): TGTGCCAGTAGCCCCTATAGCAATCAGCCCCAGCATTTT.

The sample holds a few counts of this clonotype. V is TRBV7-8 and J is TRBJ2-5; no reliable D call. CDR1 and CDR2 from the germline V gene are SGHVS and FQNEAQ. V gave up 3 bases and J gave up 7 bases, with 15 bases separating them. The CDR3 is 14 residues long. The CDR3 region is CASSFDLVVRTQYF. As DNA, the CDR3 is TGTGCCAGCAGCTTCGACTTAGTTGTAAGGACCCAGTACTTC.

The chain employs TRBV5-1 and TRBJ2-2; TRBD2 matches 9 bases. V dropped 2 bases and J dropped 7; count of bases not matched to a gene: 9. This CDR3 contains 16 residues. CDR1 and CDR2 (germline): SGHRS, YFSETQ. CDR3 loop: CASSFVAGVTNGELFF. In DNA form, the CDR3 reads TGCGCCAGCAGCTTCGTAGCGGGGGTCACCAACGGGGAGCTGTTTTTT.

Only a few counts were recorded for this clonotype. The V and J genes are TRBV6-5 and TRBJ2-5; D is possibly TRBD1 (5 bases). The CDR3 is 14 amino acids. V was cut by 0 bases and J by 5 bases, with 10 bases left in between. CDR1 MNHEY and CDR2 SVGAGI come from the germline V gene. CDR3 sequence reads: CASSYSRRAETQYF. The CDR3 region has the DNA TGTGCCAGCAGTTACTCGCGCAGGGCCGAGACCCAGTACTTC.

The rearrangement joins TRBV27 to TRBJ2-7; D is unclear. Germline V CDR1 and CDR2: MNHEY, SMNVEV (reference sequence). Trimming removed 0 bases at V and 6 bases at J, with 12 bases between. This CDR3 comprises 14 residues. CDR3 region: CASSLSLATREQYF. Written as DNA, the CDR3 is TGTGCCAGCAGTTTATCCCTCGCGACTCGCGAGCAGTACTTC.

The sample holds a few counts of this clonotype. This chain uses TRBV25-1 with TRBJ2-5; 12 nucleotides line up with TRBD2. The length of the CDR3 is 16 residues. Germline V gene data show CDR1 as MGHDK and CDR2 as SYGVNS. V was pared by 6 bases and J by 5 bases, with 10 bases of the junction left unmatched. The CDR3 here is CASSLLAGGDSETQYF. The CDR3 DNA reads TGTGCCAGCAGCTTACTAGCGGGGGGTGATTCGGAGACCCAGTACTTC.

The chain employs TRBV25-1 and TRBJ2-3; D gene unclear. CDR1 and CDR2 from the germline V gene are MGHDK and SYGVNS. There are 11 residues in the CDR3. V lost 0 bases to trimming and J lost 6 bases, with 1 base between them. The CDR3 bases are TGTGCCAGCAGTGAATACGATACGCAGTATTTT. This encodes CASSEYDTQYF.

This clonotype showed up many times. CDR3 coding DNA: TGCGCCAGCAGCCCAGATGGAGGACAGGGTGCTCTCCATGGCTACACCTTC. Amino acids: CASSPDGGQGALHGYTF. This chain links TRBV4-1 with TRBJ1-2; 8 nucleotides agree with TRBD1. The CDR3 covers 17 residues. The germline gives CDR1 MGHRA, CDR2 YSYEKL. V lost 4 bases and J lost 6; bases outside the gene matches: 16.

This clonotype was seen a few times. The genes are TRBV7-9 and TRBJ2-3, with TRBD1 matching over 9 bases. There are 17 residues in the CDR3. Trimming took 5 bases from V and 1 from J; bases not matched to a gene: 10. Looked up from germline, CDR1 is SEHNR and CDR2 is FQNEAQ (reference sequence). The CDR3 region is CASSLRAWTGGTDTQYF. The CDR3 DNA reads as TGTGCCAGCAGCCTGAGGGCCTGGACAGGGGGCACAGATACGCAGTATTTT.

The sample holds many counts of this clonotype. The chain uses TRBV7-6 and TRBJ2-5, with D perhaps matching TRBD1 (6 bases). Looked up from germline, CDR1 is SGHVS and CDR2 is FNYEAQ. Trimming took off 5 bases at V and 2 bases at J, with 6 bases between the two ends. The CDR3 consists of 12 residues. CDR3 residues: CASSGQQETQYF. The CDR3, as DNA: TGTGCCAGCAGCGGACAGCAAGAGACCCAGTACTTC.

This clonotype was found a few times. This chain links TRBV2 with TRBJ1-6; D not resolved. Trimming took off 7 bases at V and 9 bases at J, with 16 bases between the two ends. CDR1 SNHLY and CDR2 FYNNEI come from the germline V gene. The CDR3 extends over 14 amino acids. The CDR3 region is CASTSFGLASPLHF. The CDR3, as DNA: TGTGCCAGCACCTCGTTTGGGCTGGCTTCACCCCTCCACTTT.

This sequence joins TRBV28 and TRBJ2-7, with D unresolved. Trimming removed 3 bases at V and 1 base at J, with 7 bases between. CDR1 MDHEN and CDR2 SYDVKM come from the germline V gene. This CDR3 is 13 amino acids long. CDR3 region: CASSFSESYEQYV. For the CDR3, the DNA is TGTGCCAGCAGTTTTTCGGAATCCTACGAGCAGTACGTC.

This clonotype was counted many times. The rearrangement joins TRBV28 to TRBJ2-7, with 9 bases matching TRBD2. CDR3 length: 15 residues. The trim removed 8 bases at V and 7 bases at J, leaving 15 bases unmatched. From germline, CDR1 is MDHEN and CDR2 SYDVKM. The CDR3 reads CASLEAGGRPTEQYF. CDR3 DNA sequence: TGTGCCAGCCTCGAAGCGGGGGGACGGCCTACGGAGCAGTACTTC.

The chain combines TRBV20-1 with TRBJ2-7; 8 bases are a match to TRBD1. Germline values: CDR1 DFQATT, CDR2 SNEGSKA (reference sequence). J was trimmed by 3 bases and V by 5 bases; bases with no gene match: 6. The CDR3 is 13 residues long. The CDR3 sequence: CSAPGTGIYEQYF. CDR3 nucleotide sequence: TGCAGTGCTCCCGGGACAGGCATCTACGAGCAGTACTTC.

This clonotype was observed a handful of times. The chain recombines TRBV6-4 with TRBJ2-3, with D hard to call. CDR1 MRHNA and CDR2 SNTAGT come from the germline V gene. The CDR3 covers 15 residues. V was pared by 0 bases and J by 0 bases, with 7 bases between. CDR3 coding DNA: TGTGCCAGCAGTGACTCGGCGGATAGCACAGATACGCAGTATTTT. It is translated as CASSDSADSTDTQYF.

This clonotype was counted ten times or more. The V gene is TRBV7-9, the J gene TRBJ1-6; D possibly corresponds to TRBD1 (6 bases). The V and J ends lost 5 bases and 10 bases respectively, with 15 bases between them. The length of the CDR3 is 14 residues. CDR1 SEHNR and CDR2 FQNEAQ come from the germline V gene (reference sequence). The CDR3 here is CASSSQGWGSPLHF. The DNA of the CDR3 is TGTGCCAGCAGCAGCCAGGGGTGGGGATCACCCCTCCACTTT.

This clonotype was seen only a few times. This chain uses TRBV5-1 with TRBJ2-7, with D possibly TRBD1 on 5 matching bases. Trimming took 5 bases from V and 3 from J, leaving 15 bases between them. This CDR3 spans 14 amino acids. CDR1 is SGHRS, CDR2 YFSETQ, per germline. CDR3 region: CASSPGPGYYEQYV. Here the CDR3 DNA reads TGCGCCAGCAGTCCGGGCCCAGGGTACTACGAGCAGTACGTC.

This clonotype has ten or more counts. The chain is built from TRBV12-3 or TRBV12-4 and TRBJ1-1; possible D gene TRBD1, 6 bases. This CDR3 comprises 15 residues. The V end lost 2 bases, the J end lost 5 bases, and 15 bases lay between the germline ends. CDR3 in DNA: TGTGCCAGCAGTTTATTCCGGGGGCGCGTTACTGAAGCTTTCTTT. Amino acids: CASSLFRGRVTEAFF.

J is TRBJ2-1 and V is TRBV11-2; D not resolved. The CDR3 length is 17 residues. Germline CDR1 is SGHAT and CDR2 is FQNNGV. V gave up 3 bases and J gave up 4 bases, with 19 bases separating them. The CDR3 DNA reads as TGTGCCAGCAGCTTTAGGCCGGATGGAGACTTTTACAATGAGCAGTTCTTC. Translated: CASSFRPDGDFYNEQFF.

This clonotype was seen a few times. The chain couples TRBV12-3 or TRBV12-4 to TRBJ2-2, with D perhaps matching TRBD2 (6 bases). The CDR3 loop spans 13 amino acids. Between the trimmed V and J ends, which lost 6 bases and 6 bases, there was a span of 11 bases. The CDR3 DNA sequence: TGTGCCAGCAGGCCAAGGGAGGCCGGGGAGCTGTTTTTT. It specifies CASRPREAGELFF.

CDR3 in DNA: TGTGCCAGCAGTACCGGGACAGGGGTCCAGCCCCAGCATTTT. This encodes CASSTGTGVQPQHF. The chain has TRBV12-3 or TRBV12-4 and TRBJ1-5; 10 bases are shared with TRBD1. The CDR3 totals 14 residues. The V and J ends lost 5 bases and 7 bases, in that order; junction bases with no gene match: 5.